This T cell receptor beta chain originates from a study of cytomegalovirus exposure and HLA in healthy donors. Turning to the study itself: Genotyping showed 81% of about 370 donors falling in the Caucasian-associated ancestry cluster. Study-wide findings and caveats: Reports indicated that the classifier achieved high specificity and sensitivity in diagnosing cytomegalovirus status. Being productive about 87% or about 30% of the time was typical of most TCR beta V segments in an earlier analysis. Accurate prediction of most subjects' HLA-A and HLA-B alleles from TCR beta sequences was reported.

CDR1 and CDR2 (germline): SQVTM, ANQGSEA. V lost 4 bases and J lost 7, with 11 bases in between. There are 12 residues in the CDR3. PCR primers comprised 60 Vbeta and 13 Jbeta primers. The assay was immunoSEQ multiplex PCR, and TCRdb's table has in-frame clones only and misses some. This sample's clone table lists about 210,000 clones. Comments on this clone: Its antigen is unidentified.

The chain carries TRBV29-1 and TRBJ1-5, with TRBD1 as a possible D gene (6 bases). The material sequenced was PBMCs. The TCR comes from a woman in her twenties or thirties in good health and CMV-seropositive. The CDR3 DNA reads as TGCAGCGTTGGGTCAGGGGACCAGCCCCAGCATTTT. The encoded protein is CSVGSGDQPQHF.